Presented here are 26 T cell receptor beta chains from one specimen sequenced in a study of PD-L1 blockade in urothelial cancer. Sequencing used immunoSEQ multiplex PCR; TCRdb keeps in-frame clones, though not all of them. This sample has roughly 130,000 clones, with approximately 84% found just once. Indicated time point: pretreatment peripheral blood. Source: PBMCs, taken around atezolizumab (anti-PD-L1) treatment. The receptors were sampled from a man between 50 and 59 years old with urothelial cancer.

This clone was picked up one time. J is TRBJ1-2 and V is TRBV28, with 7 bases matching TRBD1. The germline V gene encodes CDR1 MDHEN and CDR2 SYDVKM. The CDR3 has 12 amino acids. With V trimmed by 8 bases and J by 7 bases, 7 bases remained unmatched. The CDR3 DNA reads as TGTGCCAGCCGGACAGGAAATACTGGCTACACCTTC. It codes for CASRTGNTGYTF.

This chain uses TRBV4-1 with TRBJ2-1, with TRBD2 matching 11 bases. The V and J ends lost 1 base and 7 bases, in that order; junction bases with no gene match: 3. This CDR3 contains 15 residues. The germline V gene has CDR1 MGHRA and CDR2 YSYEKL. The CDR3 sequence: CASSQGPSGGNEQFF. The CDR3 DNA is TGCGCCAGCAGCCAAGGACCTAGCGGGGGGAATGAGCAGTTCTTC.

This clone was counted once. The gene calls are TRBV11-2 and TRBJ1-2, with 9 positions matching TRBD1. Germline CDR1 SGHAT, CDR2 FQNNGV. The CDR3 consists of 15 residues. The V gene end was trimmed by 6 bases and the J gene end by 2 bases; junction bases not matched to a gene: 7. This CDR3 reads CASSKQGALNYGYTF. The DNA of the CDR3 is TGTGCCAGCAGTAAACAGGGGGCCCTCAACTATGGCTACACCTTC.

This chain links TRBV5-1 with TRBJ2-7; TRBD2 aligns across 8 bases. Germline CDR1 reads SGHRS; CDR2 reads YFSETQ. The junction had 4 bases not matched to a gene; V was cut back by 0 bases and J by 2 bases. This CDR3 has 15 amino acids. CDR3 DNA sequence: TGCGCCAGCAGCTTGGAGCTAGCGGGCACCTACGAGCAGTACTTC. Its protein product is CASSLELAGTYEQYF. Full variable domain (remainder filled in from reference TRBV5-1 and TRBJ2-7): KAGVTQTPRYLIKTRGQQVTLSCSPISGHRSVSWYQQTPGQGLQFLFEYFSETQRNKGNFPGRFSGRQFSNSRSEMNVSTLELGDSALYLCASSLELAGTYEQYFGPGTRLTVT.

The chain is built from TRBV5-1 and TRBJ1-2; TRBD1 might be the D (5 bases). The CDR3 covers 12 residues. Germline V lookup: CDR1 SGHRS, CDR2 YFSETQ. V was cut by 5 bases and J by 4 bases, with 9 bases left in between. Here the CDR3 reads CASRGRGYGYTF. The CDR3 DNA sequence: TGCGCCAGCAGGGGGCGCGGCTATGGCTACACCTTC.

The rearrangement joins TRBV2 to TRBJ2-7; possible D gene TRBD1, 6 bases. The CDR3 extends over 14 amino acids. Germline lookup yields CDR1 SNHLY and CDR2 FYNNEI. Between the trimmed V and J ends, which lost 10 bases and 2 bases, there was a span of 18 bases. CDR3 in amino acids: CATQQGTLAYEQYF. CDR3 DNA sequence: TGTGCCACCCAACAGGGAACATTAGCCTACGAGCAGTACTTC.

The rearrangement joins TRBV20-1 to TRBJ1-5; 7 bases are a match to TRBD1. Per the germline V gene, CDR1 is DFQATT and CDR2 is SNEGSKA (reference sequence). The CDR3 is 11 amino acids. CDR3: CRRQGPQPQHF. In DNA, the CDR3 is TGCAGACGACAGGGTCCACAGCCCCAGCATTTT.

Here the CDR3 DNA reads TGTGCCAGCAGCTTCCACGGGGGTTTTGGGGCCAAAAACATTCAGTACTTC. It codes for CASSFHGGFGAKNIQYF. This chain connects TRBV7-3 to TRBJ2-4; D possibly corresponds to TRBD2 (6 bases). This CDR3 contains 17 residues. Trimming shortened V by 3 bases and J by 1 base, and 16 bases separated the two germline ends. Germline CDR1 and CDR2: SGHTA and FQGTGA.

A remark on this clone: One end of the junction is discordant with germline, which a read error may explain. This chain links TRBV20-1 with TRBJ2-7, with D unclear. This CDR3 is 11 amino acids long. Germline loops: CDR1 DFQATT, CDR2 SNEGSKA (reference sequence). The CDR3 DNA reads TGCAGTGCTGGCCCATCCTCCGAGCAGTACTTC. Translating it yields CSAGPSSEQYF.

V usage is TRBV5-5 and J usage is TRBJ1-5, with D perhaps matching TRBD1 (6 bases). Germline lookup yields CDR1 SGHKS and CDR2 YYEKEE (reference sequence). The CDR3 is made up of 13 amino acids. With 4 bases removed from V and 4 bases from J, the gap between germline ends came to 9 bases. The CDR3 bases are TGTGCCAGCAGCAGCACAGGGAATCAGCCCCAGCATTTT. Its translation is CASSSTGNQPQHF.

The table lists this clone with a few counts. The rearrangement joins TRBV28 to TRBJ1-2; D unresolved. V lost 2 bases to trimming and J lost 6 bases, with 4 bases between them. The CDR3 contains 11 residues. Germline V gene data show CDR1 as MDHEN and CDR2 as SYDVKM. CDR3 nucleotides: TGTGCCAGCAGTTTAGAGGATGGCTACACCTTC. It specifies CASSLEDGYTF.

J is TRBJ2-1 and V is TRBV30, with 11 bases identical to TRBD2. Trimming removed 2 bases from V and 0 bases from J; junction bases left unmatched: 15. The germline gives CDR1 GTSNPN, CDR2 SVGIG (reference sequence). The CDR3 is made up of 20 amino acids. CDR3 nucleotides: TGTGCCTGGAGTCTTCAACCGGGACTAGCGGCAACTGCCTCCTACAATGAGCAGTTCTTC. Translated: CAWSLQPGLAATASYNEQFF.

The chain has TRBV7-9 and TRBJ1-4; the D gene is possibly TRBD1 (6 bases). The CDR3 is made up of 15 amino acids. Germline V gene lookup returns CDR1 SEHNR and CDR2 FQNEAQ (reference sequence). V was trimmed by 4 bases and J by 7 bases, leaving 16 bases between them. CDR3 nucleotide sequence: TGTGCCAGCAGCTCACAGGGATACGTTGGTGAAAAACTGTTTTTT. This sequence encodes CASSSQGYVGEKLFF.

This clone came up a few times. V gene TRBV28 combines with J gene TRBJ1-6, with a tentative D call TRBD1 (6 bases). From germline, CDR1 is MDHEN and CDR2 SYDVKM. Trimming took 6 bases from V and 4 from J, leaving 10 bases between them. The CDR3 contains 14 residues. The CDR3 loop reads CASRFQGYNSPLHF. The CDR3, as DNA: TGTGCCAGCAGGTTTCAGGGGTATAATTCACCCCTCCACTTT. Using reference TRBV28 and TRBJ1-6 for the parts outside the CDR3, the full variable domain is DVKVTQSSRYLVKRTGEKVFLECVQDMDHENMFWYRQDPGLGLRLIYFSYDVKMKEKGDIPEGYSVSREKKERFSLILESASTNQTSMYLCASRFQGYNSPLHFGNGTRLTVT.

V is TRBV11-2 and J is TRBJ2-5; D remains ambiguous. V was cut by 3 bases and J by 5 bases, with 7 bases left in between. The CDR3 length is 12 residues. Germline CDR1 reads SGHAT; CDR2 reads FQNNGV. CDR3 sequence (DNA): TGTGCCAGCAGCTTTACATTTGAGACCCAGTACTTC. Its translation: CASSFTFETQYF.

V and J are TRBV4-1 and TRBJ2-7; TRBD2 agrees at 8 bases. The CDR3 spans 14 residues. V was clipped by 0 bases and J by 2 bases; unmatched bases: 0. CDR1 and CDR2 from the germline V gene are MGHRA and YSYEKL. The CDR3 DNA follows: TGCGCCAGCAGCCAAGACGGGAGGGCCTACGAGCAGTACTTC. It codes for CASSQDGRAYEQYF.

The J gene is TRBJ2-5, the V gene TRBV7-6, with 8 nucleotides matching TRBD1. Germline lookup yields CDR1 SGHVS and CDR2 FNYEAQ. The junction had 7 bases not matched to a gene; V was cut back by 5 bases and J by 5 bases. The CDR3 covers 14 residues. This CDR3 reads CASSVRDRRETQYF. The CDR3 nucleotides are TGTGCCAGCAGCGTAAGGGACAGGAGGGAGACCCAGTACTTC.

J is TRBJ2-7 and V is TRBV4-2; the D gene is possibly TRBD2 (6 bases). Germline lookup yields CDR1 LGHNA and CDR2 YNFKEQ. With 0 bases removed from V and 1 base from J, the gap between germline ends came to 10 bases. This CDR3 is built from 15 residues. The CDR3 nucleotides are TGTGCCAGCAGCCAAGATGTGGGGGGTTCCTACGAGCAGTACTTC. It codes for CASSQDVGGSYEQYF.

The chain couples TRBV5-6 to TRBJ2-7; 7 positions agree with TRBD1. Trimming took 4 bases from V and 6 from J; bases not matched to a gene: 10. The CDR3 has 14 amino acids. Germline CDR1 is SGHDT and CDR2 is YYEEEE. The CDR3 here is CASSRTGAWGEQYF. The CDR3 coding sequence is TGTGCCAGCAGCCGTACAGGGGCCTGGGGCGAGCAGTACTTC.

This clone occurred once. J is TRBJ2-7 and V is TRBV27; D possibly corresponds to TRBD2 (5 bases). The CDR3 consists of 15 residues. Germline-derived CDR1 and CDR2 are MNHEY and SMNVEV (reference sequence). The germline V and J ends were trimmed by 2 bases and 2 bases, with 13 bases remaining between them. The CDR3, as DNA: TGTGCCAGCAGTTTAAATGGACTCAAGACCTACGAGCAGTACTTC. Amino acids: CASSLNGLKTYEQYF.

This clone has only one observation. V gene TRBV5-1 combines with J gene TRBJ2-3; D possibly corresponds to TRBD2 (5 bases). With 7 bases removed from V and 0 bases from J, the gap between germline ends came to 12 bases. The CDR3 is made up of 14 amino acids. Germline V gene sequence: CDR1 SGHRS, CDR2 YFSETQ. Here the CDR3 DNA reads TGCGCCAGCGGGAGAATTCTTAGCACAGATACGCAGTATTTT. As protein: CASGRILSTDTQYF.

The chain combines TRBV18 with TRBJ1-5; 8 bases line up with TRBD1. This CDR3 region has 16 residues. J gave up 9 bases and V 2 bases, and 12 bases lay outside the gene matches. Per the germline V gene, CDR1 is KGHSH and CDR2 is LQKENI. CDR3 sequence reads: CASSPTGTGVFGPQHF. The CDR3 region has the DNA TGTGCCAGCTCACCAACCGGGACAGGAGTCTTTGGGCCCCAGCATTTT.

The CDR3: CASSLEAGERASPYEQYF. CDR3 sequence (DNA): TGTGCCAGCAGTTTGGAAGCGGGAGAAAGGGCGTCCCCCTACGAGCAGTACTTC. The chain uses TRBV28 and TRBJ2-7; TRBD2 aligns across 8 bases. This CDR3 contains 18 residues. Trimming at V came to 3 bases and at J to 2 bases, leaving 15 bases not matched to a gene. In germline, CDR1 is MDHEN, CDR2 SYDVKM.

This chain uses TRBV2 with TRBJ2-7; 12 nucleotides align to TRBD1. Germline trimming cut 4 bases from V and 7 bases from J; bases unmatched to any gene: 8. Germline V gives CDR1 SNHLY, CDR2 FYNNEI. The CDR3 is made up of 15 amino acids. The chain's CDR3 is CASSAKGQGAYEQYF. CDR3 DNA sequence: TGTGCCAGCAGTGCCAAGGGACAGGGGGCGTATGAGCAGTACTTC.

The chain recombines TRBV5-1 with TRBJ2-5; TRBD2 might be the D (5 bases). Germline CDR1 is SGHRS and CDR2 is YFSETQ. V lost 6 bases to trimming and J lost 5 bases, with 17 bases between them. The CDR3 has 14 residues. The CDR3 here is CASNSRTPGETQYF. Here the CDR3 DNA reads TGCGCCAGCAATTCGCGCACACCGGGGGAGACCCAGTACTTC.

In DNA, the CDR3 is TGTGCCAGCAGCTCGAGCTCCGGGGAGCTGTTTTTT. Translated, it gives CASSSSSGELFF. This sequence joins TRBV7-3 and TRBJ2-2; no definite D call. The V gene lost 4 bases and the J gene lost 6 bases, with 6 bases spanning the gap. The CDR3 has 12 amino acids. CDR1 and CDR2 (germline): SGHTA, FQGTGA.